Each of the 27 T cell receptor beta chains below was sequenced from the same sample in a study of blood T cell repertoires in COVID-19. Only in-frame clones appear in the TCRdb table, and some are missing; sequencing was by immunoSEQ multiplex PCR. Of fewer than 350,000 clones listed, approximately 88% were seen once; the top ten hold approximately 6%. The sequencing sample was made of PBMCs or T cells enriched from blood (not recorded which). The receptors stem from a woman aged 40-49 years who had recovered from COVID-19.

This chain joins TRBV28 and TRBJ2-1; D gene unclear. Germline CDR1 MDHEN, CDR2 SYDVKM. The CDR3 covers 14 residues. V lost 5 bases, J lost 2 bases, and 10 bases lay in between. The CDR3 DNA sequence: TGTGCCAGCAGTAAAAGTGGAGCCTACAATGAGCAGTTCTTC. It encodes CASSKSGAYNEQFF.

The rearrangement uses TRBV28 and TRBJ1-5, with D possibly being TRBD1 (5 bases). CDR1 and CDR2 from the germline V gene are MDHEN and SYDVKM. Deletions cut 3 bases from V and 4 bases from J, with 13 bases between. The CDR3 consists of 15 residues. CDR3 amino acids: CASSLGGSENQPQHF. In DNA, the CDR3 is TGTGCCAGCAGTTTGGGGGGGAGCGAGAATCAGCCCCAGCATTTT.

The chain combines TRBV7-9 with TRBJ2-1; D perhaps matches TRBD1 (6 bases). The germline V gene encodes CDR1 SEHNR and CDR2 FQNEAQ (reference sequence). The CDR3 has 13 residues. V gave up 0 bases and J gave up 7 bases, with 7 bases separating them. This chain's CDR3 is CASSLAGANEQFF. CDR3 DNA: TGTGCCAGCAGCTTAGCGGGGGCGAATGAGCAGTTCTTC.

The rearrangement joins TRBV18 to TRBJ1-4, with D tentatively TRBD1 (5 bases). The CDR3 is made up of 15 amino acids. V shed 4 bases and J shed 3 bases, with 12 bases lying between them. From germline, CDR1 is KGHSH and CDR2 LQKENI. The CDR3 region has the DNA TGTGCCAGCTCACGTGTTCAGGGCCCTAATGAAAAACTGTTTTTT. Amino acid sequence: CASSRVQGPNEKLFF.

V is TRBV24-1 and J is TRBJ2-3, with 8 positions matching TRBD1. CDR1 KGHDR and CDR2 SFDVKD come from the germline V gene. V shed 3 bases and J 3 bases; nucleotides not matched to a gene: 7. This CDR3 is built from 16 residues. The CDR3 reads CATSDPIGTGTDTQYF. Written as DNA, the CDR3 is TGTGCCACCAGTGATCCAATAGGGACAGGTACAGATACGCAGTATTTT.

The chain links TRBV28 to TRBJ2-6; 7 bases line up with TRBD1. Germline V gene sequence: CDR1 MDHEN, CDR2 SYDVKM. After removal of 4 bases from V and 4 bases from J, the junction contained 7 bases not matched to a gene. This CDR3 is built from 16 residues. CDR3 nucleotide sequence: TGTGCCAGCAGTTCTCCCACAGGGGCCGGGGCCAACGTCCTGACTTTC. It specifies CASSSPTGAGANVLTF.

V usage is TRBV6-5 and J usage is TRBJ2-7; D possibly corresponds to TRBD1 (5 bases). Looked up from germline, CDR1 is MNHEY and CDR2 is SVGAGI. The CDR3 sequence is 15 residues long. V dropped 5 bases and J dropped 2 bases, with 16 bases sitting between them. The CDR3 loop reads CASSTGAGLPYEQYF. CDR3 nucleotide sequence: TGTGCCAGCAGTACTGGGGCAGGCCTCCCCTACGAGCAGTACTTC.

V gene TRBV10-2 combines with J gene TRBJ2-1; 10 nucleotides match TRBD2. The junction had 6 bases not matched to a gene; V was cut back by 10 bases and J by 6 bases. Germline V gene lookup returns CDR1 WSHSY and CDR2 SAAADI. CDR3 length: 13 residues. Here the CDR3 DNA reads TGCGCCATACGACTAGCGGGTCTCAATGAGCAGTTCTTC. It yields the protein CAIRLAGLNEQFF.

The table lists this clone with a few counts. The chain uses TRBV6-1 and TRBJ2-7; D ambiguous. The CDR3 contains 12 residues. V lost 3 bases and J 4 bases, leaving 7 bases between the germline ends. Germline V gene data show CDR1 as MNHNS and CDR2 as SASEGT. The CDR3 is CASSESSYEQYF. The CDR3 DNA sequence: TGTGCCAGCAGTGAGTCCAGTTACGAGCAGTACTTC.

V usage is TRBV5-6 and J usage is TRBJ2-1; D may be TRBD2 (5 bases). Germline V CDR1 and CDR2: SGHDT, YYEEEE. V lost 4 bases, J lost 0 bases, and 14 bases lay in between. The CDR3 spans 16 residues. CDR3 nucleotides: TGTGCCAGCAGCCCCATAAGCGGAAGCTCCTACAATGAGCAGTTCTTC. Its translation: CASSPISGSSYNEQFF.

V gene TRBV6-5 combines with J gene TRBJ2-7; TRBD2 matches at 10 bases. Germline loops: CDR1 MNHEY, CDR2 SVGAGI. The CDR3 runs 15 residues. J gave up 2 bases and V 4 bases, and 5 bases lay outside the gene matches. CDR3 in amino acids: CASSWGTSAAYEQYF. The CDR3 DNA reads TGTGCCAGCAGTTGGGGGACTAGCGCCGCCTACGAGCAGTACTTC.

This clone came up once. The V and J genes are TRBV10-2 and TRBJ2-4; TRBD2 might be the D (6 bases). CDR3 length: 16 residues. Germline V gene sequence: CDR1 WSHSY, CDR2 SAAADI. Trimming removed 0 bases from V and 6 bases from J, with 15 bases in between. The CDR3 DNA is TGCGCCAGCAGTGAGTCGTCAATAGCGGCTGGAAACATTCAGTACTTC. Translated, it gives CASSESSIAAGNIQYF.

This sequence joins TRBV5-1 and TRBJ1-4, with 8 nucleotides matching TRBD1. The germline V gene has CDR1 SGHRS and CDR2 YFSETQ. CDR3 size: 18 residues. The V gene end was trimmed by 2 bases and the J gene end by 6 bases; junction bases not matched to a gene: 15. The CDR3 bases are TGCGCCAGCAGCTTAACCACGACAGGGGCGTCAACGCATGAAAAACTGTTTTTT. Protein: CASSLTTTGASTHEKLFF. The full variable domain, its missing parts supplied by reference TRBV5-1 and TRBJ1-4, is KAGVTQTPRYLIKTRGQQVTLSCSPISGHRSVSWYQQTPGQGLQFLFEYFSETQRNKGNFPGRFSGRQFSNSRSEMNVSTLELGDSALYLCASSLTTTGASTHEKLFFGSGTQLSVL.

The genes are TRBV6-6 and TRBJ2-2, with 13 bases lining up with TRBD2. Losses at the gene ends were 7 bases for V and 7 bases for J; bases not matched to a gene: 15. CDR1 is MNHNY and CDR2 is SVGAGI in the germline V gene (reference sequence). CDR3 length equals 18 residues. In nucleotides, the CDR3 is TGTGCCAGCACTCGAACGACTAGCGGGAGGAAAGGGGTCGGGGAGCTGTTTTTT. Translating it yields CASTRTTSGRKGVGELFF.

The CDR3 here is CSVVSDRGPPYEQYF. The CDR3 coding sequence is TGCAGCGTCGTCTCCGACAGGGGACCTCCCTACGAGCAGTACTTC. The rearrangement uses TRBV29-1 and TRBJ2-7; TRBD1 matches 8 bases. CDR1 is SQVTM, CDR2 ANQGSEA, per germline. The CDR3 covers 15 residues. Trimming at V came to 6 bases and at J to 2 bases, leaving 12 bases not matched to a gene.

This chain joins TRBV6-5 and TRBJ2-6, with D perhaps TRBD1 (6 bases). V shed 11 bases and J shed 2 bases, with 16 bases lying between them. The CDR3 loop spans 15 amino acids. In germline, CDR1 is MNHEY, CDR2 SVGAGI. CDR3 amino acids: CAGEQQGTGANVLTF. Written as DNA, the CDR3 is TGTGCCGGCGAACAACAGGGTACTGGGGCCAACGTCCTGACTTTC.

This chain connects TRBV3-1 (or the pseudogene TRBV3-2) to TRBJ1-1; D remains ambiguous. Trimming left V 1 base short and J 3 bases short, with 15 bases between. Germline lookup yields CDR1 LGHDT and CDR2 YNNKEL (reference sequence). This CDR3 is 16 amino acids long. This CDR3 reads CASSQGSRDWDTEAFF. The CDR3 DNA sequence: TGTGCCAGCAGCCAAGGGTCTCGAGACTGGGACACTGAAGCTTTCTTT.

The rearrangement links TRBV27 to TRBJ2-7; D may be TRBD2 (7 bases). V dropped 1 base and J dropped 1 base, with 14 bases sitting between them. The CDR3 totals 16 residues. Germline loops: CDR1 MNHEY, CDR2 SMNVEV (reference sequence). The CDR3: CASSLFSGGQSYEQYF. The DNA of the CDR3 is TGTGCCAGCAGTTTATTCTCGGGAGGACAGTCCTACGAGCAGTACTTC.

The CDR3 spells CSVGVGGRSEAFF. The CDR3 nucleotides read TGCAGCGTTGGCGTGGGGGGAAGGTCTGAAGCTTTCTTT. J is TRBJ1-1 and V is TRBV29-1, with D possibly being TRBD1 (5 bases). CDR1 is SQVTM, CDR2 ANQGSEA, per germline. CDR3 length equals 13 residues. The V end lost 4 bases, the J end lost 6 bases, and 15 bases lay between the germline ends.

The chain couples TRBV28 to TRBJ2-7; unclear D gene. The CDR3 loop spans 14 amino acids. V gave up 10 bases and J gave up 2 bases, with 18 bases separating them. The germline V gene encodes CDR1 MDHEN and CDR2 SYDVKM. CDR3 DNA: TGTGCCACCTTTATCCCGGCTAGACCCTACGAGCAGTACTTC. Its protein is CATFIPARPYEQYF.

This rearrangement joins TRBV18 to TRBJ2-7, with a possible D match to TRBD2 (5 bases). Germline CDR1 KGHSH, CDR2 LQKENI. Trimming pared 3 bases from V and 0 bases from J, leaving 9 bases between. The CDR3 sequence is 14 residues long. CDR3 nucleotides: TGTGCCAGCTCACCCCAGCGGAACTCCTACGAGCAGTACTTC. This sequence encodes CASSPQRNSYEQYF.

V and J are TRBV19 and TRBJ1-4, with D maybe TRBD1 (5 bases). This CDR3 has 14 amino acids. Trimming removed 3 bases from V and 3 bases from J, with 8 bases in between. Per the germline V gene, CDR1 is LNHDA and CDR2 is SQIVND (reference sequence). CDR3 DNA: TGTGCCAGTAGTATTTCGGGGGCTAATGAAAAACTGTTTTTT. It encodes CASSISGANEKLFF.

CDR3 DNA sequence: TGTGCCAGCAGCCAGGGGCAGGGCAATTCACCCCTCCACTTT. Its protein is CASSQGQGNSPLHF. The chain is built from TRBV3-1 (or the pseudogene TRBV3-2) and TRBJ1-6, with D tentatively TRBD1 (5 bases). Deletions cut 3 bases from V and 7 bases from J, with 10 bases between. The CDR3 loop spans 14 amino acids. Per the germline V gene, CDR1 is LGHDT and CDR2 is YNNKEL (reference sequence).

The chain has TRBV2 and TRBJ1-5; D ambiguous. Trimming took off 7 bases at V and 5 bases at J, with 18 bases between the two ends. The germline CDR1 and CDR2 sequences are SNHLY and FYNNEI. The CDR3 covers 15 residues. CDR3 loop: CASTERWTGDQPQHF. DNA of the CDR3: TGTGCCAGCACCGAGAGGTGGACGGGAGATCAGCCCCAGCATTTT.

The V gene is TRBV11-2, the J gene TRBJ2-5; 8 nucleotides align to TRBD1. CDR3 length: 15 residues. CDR1 and CDR2 (germline): SGHAT, FQNNGV. The V and J ends lost 5 bases and 2 bases, in that order; junction bases with no gene match: 7. CDR3 sequence: CASSRTGWPQETQYF. The CDR3 nucleotides read TGTGCCAGCAGCAGGACAGGGTGGCCGCAAGAGACCCAGTACTTC.

The rearrangement uses TRBV27 and TRBJ2-6; D possibly corresponds to TRBD2 (5 bases). Germline lookup yields CDR1 MNHEY and CDR2 SMNVEV (reference sequence). This CDR3 is 17 amino acids long. V was trimmed by 0 bases and J by 2 bases, leaving 11 bases between them. The DNA for the CDR3 is TGTGCCAGCAGTTTATCCCAAGCGAGGGCTGGGGCCAACGTCCTGACTTTC. This encodes CASSLSQARAGANVLTF.

The chain combines TRBV21-1 with TRBJ2-1; TRBD2, the D gene given by the table, was not confirmed from the DNA. TRBV21-1 constitutes a pseudogene. This CDR3 has 16 amino acids. DNA for the CDR3: TGTGCCAGCAGCAAAGTCTGGGACTTTAGCCGGGACCTCCAGTTCTTC. Protein: CASSKVWDFSRDLQFF.